Included here is one T cell receptor beta chain sequence, with context. Expressed TCRB transcripts were sequenced because the entire RNA isolate underwent reverse transcription. The table came from immunoSEQ multiplex PCR; TCRdb's copy has only in-frame clones and leaves some out. The sample lists more than 300,000 clones; 7% to 9% were seen once. The CDR3 contains 12 residues. Germline V lookup: CDR1 SGHTA, CDR2 FQGNSA. V gave up 6 bases and J gave up 4 bases, with 10 bases separating them. The sample belongs to a study of beta chain features in type 1 diabetes. The specimen sequenced was central memory CD4+ T cells from blood. The sequence was obtained from a woman under 30 in good health. This chain uses TRBV7-2 with TRBJ2-7; D gene ambiguous. CDR3 sequence reads: CASRRQPYEQYF. The CDR3 DNA reads TGTGCCAGCAGAAGGCAGCCTTACGAGCAGTACTTC.